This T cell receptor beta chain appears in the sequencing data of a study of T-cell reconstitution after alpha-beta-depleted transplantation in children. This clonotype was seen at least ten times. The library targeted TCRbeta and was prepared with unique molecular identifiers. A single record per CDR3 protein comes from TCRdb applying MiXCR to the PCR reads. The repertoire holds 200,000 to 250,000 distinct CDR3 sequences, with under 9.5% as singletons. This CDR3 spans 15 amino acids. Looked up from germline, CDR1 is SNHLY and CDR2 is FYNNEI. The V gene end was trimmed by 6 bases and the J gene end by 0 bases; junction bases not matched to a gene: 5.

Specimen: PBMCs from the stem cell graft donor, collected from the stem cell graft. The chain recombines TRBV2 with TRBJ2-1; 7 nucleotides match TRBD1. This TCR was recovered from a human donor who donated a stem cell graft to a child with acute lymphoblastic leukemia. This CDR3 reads CASSVTGSSYNEQFF. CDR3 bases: TGTGCCAGCAGCGTGACAGGGAGCTCCTACAATGAGCAGTTCTTC. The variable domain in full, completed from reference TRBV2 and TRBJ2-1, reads EPEVTQTPSHQVTQMGQEVILRCVPISNHLYFYWYRQILGQKVEFLVSFYNNEISEKSEIFDDQFSVERPDGSNFTLKIRSTKLEDSAMYFCASSVTGSSYNEQFFGPGTRLTVL.